The sequence of this T cell receptor (beta chain) was determined in a study of control samples from healthy donors and cancer patients. With 5 bases removed from V and 2 bases from J, the gap between germline ends came to 14 bases. The CDR3 is 15 amino acids. Germline V lookup: CDR1 LNHDA, CDR2 SQIVND (reference sequence). Clones were sequenced by immunoSEQ multiplex PCR, and TCRdb holds only the in-frame ones, with some missing. The sample contains tens of thousands of clones, more than 80% of which appear only once. Source material: PBMCs. This sequence originates from a woman in her forties or fifties with lung cancer. J is TRBJ2-3 and V is TRBV19; no firm D call. DNA of the CDR3: TGTGCCAGTAGTGCCTTTCAGGTGCTCACAGATACGCAGTATTTT. Translating it yields CASSAFQVLTDTQYF.